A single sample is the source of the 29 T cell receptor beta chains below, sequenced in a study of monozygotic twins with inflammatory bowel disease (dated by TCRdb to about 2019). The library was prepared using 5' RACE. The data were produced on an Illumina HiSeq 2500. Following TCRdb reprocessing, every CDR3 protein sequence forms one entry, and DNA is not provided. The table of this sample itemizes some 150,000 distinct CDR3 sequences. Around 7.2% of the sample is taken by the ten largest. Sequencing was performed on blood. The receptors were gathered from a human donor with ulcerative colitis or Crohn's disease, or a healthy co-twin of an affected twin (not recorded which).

The CDR3: CASRASGARTDTQYF. The gene calls are TRBV5-1 and TRBJ2-3; TCRdb returns TRBD1, unconfirmable since there is no DNA. The CDR3 loop spans 15 amino acids. Germline values: CDR1 SGHRS, CDR2 YFSETQ.

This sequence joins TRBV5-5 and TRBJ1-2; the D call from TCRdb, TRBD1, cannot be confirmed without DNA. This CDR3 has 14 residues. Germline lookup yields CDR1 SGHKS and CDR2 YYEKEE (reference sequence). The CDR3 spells CASSITGPNYGYTF.

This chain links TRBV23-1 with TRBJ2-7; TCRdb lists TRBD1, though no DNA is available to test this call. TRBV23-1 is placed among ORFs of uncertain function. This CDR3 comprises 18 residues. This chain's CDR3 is CASSQTSQGTSSSYEQYF.

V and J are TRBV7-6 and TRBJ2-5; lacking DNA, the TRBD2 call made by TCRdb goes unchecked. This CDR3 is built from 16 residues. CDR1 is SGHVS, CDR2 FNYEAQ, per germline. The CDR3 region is CASSLVWREGQETQYF.

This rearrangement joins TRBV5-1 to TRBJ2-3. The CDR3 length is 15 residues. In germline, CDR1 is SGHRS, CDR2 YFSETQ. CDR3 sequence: CASSSSGGRTDTQYF.

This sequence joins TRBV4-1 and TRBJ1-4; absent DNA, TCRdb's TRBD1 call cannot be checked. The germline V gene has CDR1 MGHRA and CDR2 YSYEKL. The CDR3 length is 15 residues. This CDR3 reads CASSTPGTGNEKLFF.

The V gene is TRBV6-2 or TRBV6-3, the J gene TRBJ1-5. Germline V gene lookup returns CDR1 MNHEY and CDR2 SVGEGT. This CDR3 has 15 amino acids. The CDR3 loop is CASSYGGLSNQPQHF.

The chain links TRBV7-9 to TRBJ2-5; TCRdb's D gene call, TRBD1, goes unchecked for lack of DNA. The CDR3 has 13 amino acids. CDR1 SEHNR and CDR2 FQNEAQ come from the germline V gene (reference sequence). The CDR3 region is CASSPPGEETQYF.

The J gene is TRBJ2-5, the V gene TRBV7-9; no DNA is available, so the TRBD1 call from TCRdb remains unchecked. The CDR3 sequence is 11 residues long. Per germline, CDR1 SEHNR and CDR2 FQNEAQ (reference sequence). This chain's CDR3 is CASSADSASYF.

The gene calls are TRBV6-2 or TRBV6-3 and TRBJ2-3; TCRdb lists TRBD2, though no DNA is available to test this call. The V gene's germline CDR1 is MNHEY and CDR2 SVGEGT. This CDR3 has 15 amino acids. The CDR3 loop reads CASRVAGGLSNTQYF.

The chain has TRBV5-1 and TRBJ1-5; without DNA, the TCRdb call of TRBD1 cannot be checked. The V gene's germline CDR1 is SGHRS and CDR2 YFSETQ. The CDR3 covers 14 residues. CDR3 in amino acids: CASTPGQGRQPQHF.

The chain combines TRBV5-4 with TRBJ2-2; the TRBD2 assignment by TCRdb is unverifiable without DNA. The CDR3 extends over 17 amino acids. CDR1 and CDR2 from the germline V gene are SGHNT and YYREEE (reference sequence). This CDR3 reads CASSLWSGRAGTGELFF.

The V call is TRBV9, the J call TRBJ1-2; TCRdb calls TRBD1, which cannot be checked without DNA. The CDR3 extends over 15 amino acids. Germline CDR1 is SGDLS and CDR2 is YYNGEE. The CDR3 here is CASSVDRGRGYGYTF.

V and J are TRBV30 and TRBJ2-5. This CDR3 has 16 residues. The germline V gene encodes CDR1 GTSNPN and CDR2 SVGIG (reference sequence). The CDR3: CAWSTSWTGPKETQYF. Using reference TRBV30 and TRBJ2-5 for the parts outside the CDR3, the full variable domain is SQTIHQWPATLVQPVGSPLSLECTVEGTSNPNLYWYRQAAGRGLQLLFYSVGIGQISSEVPQNLSASRPQDRQFILSSKKLLLSDSGFYLCAWSTSWTGPKETQYFGPGTRLLVL.

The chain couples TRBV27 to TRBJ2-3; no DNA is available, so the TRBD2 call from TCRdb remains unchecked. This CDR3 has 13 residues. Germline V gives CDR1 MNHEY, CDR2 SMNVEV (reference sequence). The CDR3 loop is CASSPRTTDTQYF.

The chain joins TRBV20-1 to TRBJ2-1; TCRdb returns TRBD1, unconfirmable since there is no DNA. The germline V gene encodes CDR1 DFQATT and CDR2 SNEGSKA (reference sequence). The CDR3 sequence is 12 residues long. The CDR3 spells CSAREGTDEQFF.

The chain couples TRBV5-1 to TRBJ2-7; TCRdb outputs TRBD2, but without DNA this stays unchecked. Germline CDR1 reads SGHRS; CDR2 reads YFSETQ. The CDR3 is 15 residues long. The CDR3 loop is CASSPHSGRVYEQYF.

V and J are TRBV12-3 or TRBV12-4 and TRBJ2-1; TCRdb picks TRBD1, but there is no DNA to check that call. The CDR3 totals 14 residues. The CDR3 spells CASRQDGPSNEQFF.

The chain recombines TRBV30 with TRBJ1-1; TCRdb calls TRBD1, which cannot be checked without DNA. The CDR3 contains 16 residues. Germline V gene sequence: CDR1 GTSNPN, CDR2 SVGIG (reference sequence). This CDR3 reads CAWSMGQGFANTEAFF.

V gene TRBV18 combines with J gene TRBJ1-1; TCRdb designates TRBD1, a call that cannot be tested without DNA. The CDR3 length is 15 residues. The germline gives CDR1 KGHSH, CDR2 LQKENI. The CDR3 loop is CASSAQGLGATEAFF.

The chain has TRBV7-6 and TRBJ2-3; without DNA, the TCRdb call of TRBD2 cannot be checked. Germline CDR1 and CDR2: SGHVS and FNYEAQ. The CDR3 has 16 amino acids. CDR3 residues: CASSTRLAESTDTQYF. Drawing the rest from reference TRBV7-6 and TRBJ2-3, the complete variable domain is GAGVSQSPRYKVTKRGQDVALRCDPISGHVSLYWYRQALGQGPEFLTYFNYEAQQDKSGLPNDRFSAERPEGSISTLTIQRTEQRDSAMYRCASSTRLAESTDTQYFGPGTRLTVL.

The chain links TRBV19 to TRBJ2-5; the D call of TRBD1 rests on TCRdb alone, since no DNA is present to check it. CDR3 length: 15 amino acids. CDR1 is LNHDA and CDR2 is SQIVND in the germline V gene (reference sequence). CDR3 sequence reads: CASRINRAIQETQYF. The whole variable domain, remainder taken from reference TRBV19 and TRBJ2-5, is DGGITQSPKYLFRKEGQNVTLSCEQNLNHDAMYWYRQDPGQGLRLIYYSQIVNDFQKGDIAEGYSVSREKKESFPLTVTSAQKNPTAFYLCASRINRAIQETQYFGPGTRLLVL.

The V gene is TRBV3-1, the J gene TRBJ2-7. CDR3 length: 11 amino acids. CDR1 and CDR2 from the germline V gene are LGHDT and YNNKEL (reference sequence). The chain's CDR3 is CASSQLEEQYF.

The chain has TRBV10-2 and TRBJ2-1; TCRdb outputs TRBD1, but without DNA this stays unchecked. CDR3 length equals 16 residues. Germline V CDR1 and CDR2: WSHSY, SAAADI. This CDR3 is CASSEGTSGGHNEQFF.

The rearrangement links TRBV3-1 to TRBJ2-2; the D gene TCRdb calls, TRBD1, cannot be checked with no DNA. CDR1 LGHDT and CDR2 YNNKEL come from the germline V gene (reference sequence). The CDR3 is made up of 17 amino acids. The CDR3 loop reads CASSQDRTVANTGELFF. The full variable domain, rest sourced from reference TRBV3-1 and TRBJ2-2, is DTAVSQTPKYLVTQMGNDKSIKCEQNLGHDTMYWYKQDSKKFLKIMFSYNNKELIINETVPNRFSPKSPDKAHLNLHINSLELGDSAVYFCASSQDRTVANTGELFFGEGSRLTVL.

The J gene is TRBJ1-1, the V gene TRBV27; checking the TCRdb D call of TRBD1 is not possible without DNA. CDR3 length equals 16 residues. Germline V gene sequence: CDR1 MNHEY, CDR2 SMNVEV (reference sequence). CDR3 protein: CASSLNVRAMNTEAFF.

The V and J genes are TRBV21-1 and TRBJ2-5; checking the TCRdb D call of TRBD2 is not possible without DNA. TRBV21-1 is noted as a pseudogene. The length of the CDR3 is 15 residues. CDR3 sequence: CASNQEAGELETQYF.

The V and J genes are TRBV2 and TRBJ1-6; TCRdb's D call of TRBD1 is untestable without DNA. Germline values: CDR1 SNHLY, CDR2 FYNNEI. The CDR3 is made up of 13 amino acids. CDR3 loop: CASRRGGNSPLHF. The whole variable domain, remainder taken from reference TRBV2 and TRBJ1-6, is EPEVTQTPSHQVTQMGQEVILRCVPISNHLYFYWYRQILGQKVEFLVSFYNNEISEKSEIFDDQFSVERPDGSNFTLKIRSTKLEDSAMYFCASRRGGNSPLHFGNGTRLTVT.

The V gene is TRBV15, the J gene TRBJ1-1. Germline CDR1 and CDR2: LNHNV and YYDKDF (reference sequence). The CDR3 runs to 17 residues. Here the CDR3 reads CATSIEDYTRLNTEAFF.